This T cell receptor beta chain was recovered during a study of beta chain features in type 1 diabetes. General study findings and limits: Shorter TCRB CDR3s, moderately but significantly so, marked every one of the four CD4+ subsets in Type 1 diabetes patients.

The CDR3 has 19 residues. V was clipped by 0 bases and J by 1 base; unmatched bases: 11. Germline V CDR1 and CDR2: MGHRA, YSYEKL. Each of the CD4+ naive, central memory, regulatory and stem cell-like memory populations was sorted via CD45RO/CCR7/CD25/CD127/CD95/CD27. Each sorted fraction was over 95% pure. Reverse transcribing all isolated RNA meant expressed TCRB transcripts were sequenced. Data came from immunoSEQ multiplex PCR; TCRdb stores just in-frame clones and leaves some out. This sample has under 500,000 clones, with around 28% found just once. Regarding this clone: The target antigen is unknown.

V usage is TRBV4-1 and J usage is TRBJ2-3, with 9 bases lining up with TRBD2. The sequence derives from a man younger than 35 in good health. Sample: naive CD4+ T cells from blood. CDR3 residues: CASSQDSRLAGPRTDTQYF. The DNA of the CDR3 is TGCGCCAGCAGCCAAGATTCTAGGCTAGCGGGACCCCGCACAGATACGCAGTATTTT.